Below, 17 T cell receptor beta chains from the same sample are listed, as sequenced in a study of blood T cell repertoires in COVID-19. Produced via immunoSEQ multiplex PCR; TCRdb's table is partial and in-frame only. Among just over 150,000 clones listed, 85% to 90% were seen once. Sequences were obtained from PBMCs or T cells enriched from blood (not recorded which). The receptors originated from a woman between 45 and 60 years old who had recovered from COVID-19.

The genes are TRBV21-1 and TRBJ2-3; TRBD1 was called by the table and not checked on the DNA. TRBV21-1 is termed a pseudogene. The CDR3 is 17 amino acids. CDR3 nucleotide sequence: TGTGCCAGCAGTACCAACCAGGGGGCGCGAGGCACAGATACGCAGTATTTT. Translation gives CASSTNQGARGTDTQYF.

The chain uses TRBV4-1 and TRBJ2-5, with D tentatively TRBD1 (5 bases). The CDR3 sequence is 15 residues long. V gave up 3 bases and J gave up 3 bases, with 14 bases separating them. Germline values: CDR1 MGHRA, CDR2 YSYEKL. This CDR3 reads CASSQNPQGEETQYF. CDR3 sequence (DNA): TGCGCCAGCAGCCAGAACCCCCAGGGTGAAGAGACCCAGTACTTC.

This chain uses TRBV6-5 with TRBJ2-7, with 10 positions matching TRBD1. V shed 11 bases, J shed 5 bases, and the junction held 6 bases outside the gene matches. Germline loops: CDR1 MNHEY, CDR2 SVGAGI. The CDR3 consists of 12 residues. The CDR3 reads CAGGTGENEQYF. The CDR3 DNA reads as TGTGCCGGGGGGACAGGGGAAAACGAGCAGTACTTC.

The chain uses TRBV27 and TRBJ1-2; D is perhaps TRBD1 (5 bases). This CDR3 spans 13 amino acids. The germline gives CDR1 MNHEY, CDR2 SMNVEV (reference sequence). Trimming pared 11 bases from V and 3 bases from J, leaving 16 bases between. The CDR3 bases are TGTGCCTGCCGCCAGCGGGGGTACTATGGCTACACCTTC. Its protein is CACRQRGYYGYTF.

This clone has just one count. V and J are TRBV5-5 and TRBJ2-6, with 11 nucleotides matching TRBD1. Germline V lookup: CDR1 SGHKS, CDR2 YYEKEE (reference sequence). The CDR3 is 16 residues long. Germline trimming cut 7 bases from V and 4 bases from J; bases unmatched to any gene: 7. The CDR3 region is CASSGTGGSGANVLTF. The CDR3 DNA is TGTGCCAGCTCCGGGACAGGGGGTTCCGGGGCCAACGTCCTGACTTTC.

In this sample, this clone turned up once. The V call is TRBV5-6, the J call TRBJ2-2; D not certain. Germline CDR1 and CDR2: SGHDT and YYEEEE. Trimming removed 4 bases from V and 5 bases from J, with 15 bases in between. The CDR3 covers 15 residues. The CDR3 nucleotides read TGTGCCAGCAGCATCGGCGGAAGTCGGACCGGGGAGCTGTTTTTT. Residues: CASSIGGSRTGELFF.

The rearrangement links TRBV7-8 to TRBJ2-1; TRBD2 matches at 9 bases. The V gene end was trimmed by 2 bases and the J gene end by 2 bases; junction bases not matched to a gene: 4. Germline V gene data show CDR1 as SGHVS and CDR2 as FQNEAQ. CDR3 length: 16 amino acids. In nucleotides, the CDR3 is TGTGCCAGCAGCTTATATAGCGGGGGTCCCTACAATGAGCAGTTCTTC. This translates into CASSLYSGGPYNEQFF.

The CDR3 loop reads CASRVQGWGNNEQFF. CDR3 DNA sequence: TGCGCCAGCAGGGTACAAGGGTGGGGCAACAATGAGCAGTTCTTC. The rearrangement uses TRBV5-1 and TRBJ2-1, with a weak D call TRBD1 (5 bases). The CDR3 runs 15 residues. Germline lookup yields CDR1 SGHRS and CDR2 YFSETQ. Trimming stripped 5 bases from V and 5 bases from J, with 17 bases between.

V usage is TRBV19 and J usage is TRBJ1-5; D gene ambiguous. Germline V gene lookup returns CDR1 LNHDA and CDR2 SQIVND (reference sequence). V was cut by 4 bases and J by 0 bases, with 10 bases left in between. The CDR3 length is 15 residues. The CDR3 region is CASSRAPDSNQPQHF. In nucleotides, the CDR3 is TGTGCCAGTAGTAGAGCGCCCGATAGCAATCAGCCCCAGCATTTT.

The chain couples TRBV21-1 to TRBJ1-2; the listed D gene, TRBD1, was not tested against the DNA. TRBV21-1 is a pseudogene. CDR3 length: 13 amino acids. As DNA, the CDR3 is TGTGCCAGCTCCAAGGGACAGAACTATGGCTACACCTTC. It is translated as CASSKGQNYGYTF.

The chain has TRBV7-8 and TRBJ1-2, with D unresolved. The germline V and J ends were trimmed by 1 base and 10 bases, with 16 bases remaining between them. The length of the CDR3 is 14 residues. Germline CDR1 is SGHVS and CDR2 is FQNEAQ. CDR3 amino acids: CASSLVIEVGDYTF. CDR3 in DNA: TGTGCCAGCAGCTTAGTGATCGAAGTGGGAGACTACACCTTC.

The rearrangement uses TRBV7-2 and TRBJ1-5; D is perhaps TRBD1 (6 bases). Germline V CDR1 and CDR2: SGHTA, FQGNSA. The CDR3 is made up of 15 amino acids. V lost 5 bases and J 2 bases, leaving 13 bases between the germline ends. The CDR3 is CASSPGGPGNQPQHF. The DNA of the CDR3 is TGTGCCAGCAGCCCGGGGGGGCCCGGCAATCAGCCCCAGCATTTT.

V usage is TRBV5-4 and J usage is TRBJ2-3, with D perhaps TRBD2 (7 bases). The CDR3 loop spans 15 amino acids. V was clipped by 6 bases and J by 6 bases, with 20 bases between them. Germline loops: CDR1 SGHNT, CDR2 YYREEE (reference sequence). CDR3: CASMVSGGRVDTQYF. CDR3 bases: TGTGCCAGCATGGTATCGGGGGGCAGGGTGGATACGCAGTATTTT.

The J gene is TRBJ2-3, the V gene TRBV7-3, with 10 positions matching TRBD1. This CDR3 contains 16 residues. Unmatched junction bases numbered 10, after V lost 5 bases and J lost 5 bases. The germline CDR1 and CDR2 sequences are SGHTA and FQGTGA. The CDR3 nucleotides read TGTGCCAGCAGCCCGCGGGGCGACAGGGGGCGAGATACGCAGTATTTT. Protein: CASSPRGDRGRDTQYF.

J is TRBJ1-1 and V is TRBV18, with D possibly matching TRBD1 (5 bases). With 1 base removed from V and 4 bases from J, the gap between germline ends came to 13 bases. CDR1 and CDR2 (germline): KGHSH, LQKENI. CDR3 length: 15 amino acids. The CDR3 DNA follows: TGTGCCAGCTCACCACTGGGGGGGGAGGCCACTGAAGCTTTCTTT. This translates into CASSPLGGEATEAFF.

The V and J genes are TRBV6-6 and TRBJ2-2; 10 bases map to TRBD2. V lost 1 base to trimming and J lost 4 bases; unmatched junction nucleotides: 0. This CDR3 has 15 residues. From germline, CDR1 is MNHNY and CDR2 SVGAGI (reference sequence). The CDR3 coding sequence is TGTGCCAGCAGTTACTTAGCGGGGGGCACCGGGGAGCTGTTTTTT. As protein: CASSYLAGGTGELFF.

This clone has just one count. The J gene is TRBJ2-1, the V gene TRBV18; 12 bases agree with TRBD2. This CDR3 is built from 17 residues. V trimming: 0 bases; J trimming: 12 bases; junction bases outside the gene matches: 12. CDR1 and CDR2 from the germline V gene are KGHSH and LQKENI. The CDR3 DNA reads TGTGCCAGCTCACCACCCTCTAGCGGGGGGGCCAAGGCTGGGCAGTTCTTC. Translated: CASSPPSSGGAKAGQFF.